This T cell receptor beta chain was retrieved from a study of CD8+ T cells in alopecia areata. At the level of the study: Treated patients were given oral tofacitinib, which was dosed at 5 to 10 mg twice daily.

The treatment denotes: oral pan-JAK inhibitor, 5-10 mg twice daily. Study-level results: Persistence of many expanded lesional clones was seen in scalp and blood during tofacitinib.

RNA extraction and reverse transcription yielded cDNA as sequencing template. Using immunoSEQ multiplex PCR, the repertoire was profiled, and TCRdb retains in-frame clones only, with some absent. Of around 140,000 clones detected, roughly nine tenths appear once; the ten largest clones hold about 12%. Details on this clone: Antigen: not known. The same CDR3 can be traced to other DNA sequences in this sample.

Trimming stripped 1 base from V and 4 bases from J, with 8 bases between. The CDR3 is made up of 13 amino acids. Looked up from germline, CDR1 is SQVTM and CDR2 is ANQGSEA. This chain connects TRBV29-1 to TRBJ2-1; a weak D match, TRBD1 (5 bases). Sequenced here: CD8+ T cells sorted from blood, sampled at week 4, from a patient treated with tofacitinib. This receptor was taken from a human donor with alopecia areata. The CDR3 DNA sequence: TGCAGCGTTGAAGGGGGCAGTTACAATGAGCAGTTCTTC. As protein: CSVEGGSYNEQFF.